Below, 26 T cell receptor beta chains from the same sample are listed, as sequenced in a study of blood T cell repertoires in COVID-19 (dated by TCRdb to 2019 to 2021). Library creation used the immunoSEQ multiplex PCR assay. TCRdb holds this immuneACCESS table with in-frame rearrangements only. Some clones are missing; in checked studies, unresolved V genes explain under half, and the rest has no known cause. The table for this sample lists a few hundred thousand clones; 75% to 95% of them were counted only once. The ten largest clonotypes hold approximately 7.5% of the sample. Sequencing was performed on peripheral blood. These receptors were obtained from a woman aged 25 to 39 with COVID-19, enrolled during active disease.

This clone showed up just a few times. The rearrangement links TRBV30 to TRBJ1-1; tentatively, D is TRBD1 (5 bases). Germline V gives CDR1 GTSNPN, CDR2 SVGIG (reference sequence). V was clipped by 5 bases and J by 1 base, with 11 bases between them. This CDR3 comprises 13 residues. The CDR3 loop is CAWEEGPNTEAFF. CDR3 coding DNA: TGTGCCTGGGAGGAGGGACCGAACACTGAAGCTTTCTTT.

V is TRBV29-1 and J is TRBJ1-2, with unresolved D. This CDR3 has 12 residues. Germline lookup yields CDR1 SQVTM and CDR2 ANQGSEA. Trimming took 4 bases from V and 2 from J, leaving 8 bases between them. The DNA for the CDR3 is TGCAGCGTTGCTCTCCAGAACTATGGCTACACCTTC. Amino acid sequence: CSVALQNYGYTF.

The genes are TRBV28 and TRBJ2-7, with D maybe TRBD2 (5 bases). V lost 3 bases and J lost 5, with 11 bases in between. From germline, CDR1 is MDHEN and CDR2 SYDVKM. The CDR3 consists of 13 residues. CDR3 sequence: CASSLRVIHEQYF. Written as DNA, the CDR3 is TGTGCCAGCAGTTTGAGGGTGATCCACGAGCAGTACTTC.

The J gene is TRBJ1-3, the V gene TRBV13; D remains unclear. Deletions cut 0 bases from V and 0 bases from J, with 6 bases between. The CDR3 spans 15 residues. In germline, CDR1 is PRHDT, CDR2 FYEKMQ (reference sequence). CDR3 coding DNA: TGTGCCAGCAGCTTAGGCGAGAGCTCTGGAAACACCATATATTTT. It translates to CASSLGESSGNTIYF.

V gene TRBV7-6 combines with J gene TRBJ2-1; tentatively, D is TRBD2 (6 bases). CDR1 is SGHVS and CDR2 is FNYEAQ in the germline V gene. There are 14 residues in the CDR3. V shed 1 base and J shed 4 bases, with 8 bases lying between them. CDR3 residues: CASSLGGGYNEQFF. In DNA, the CDR3 is TGTGCCAGCAGCTTAGGTGGGGGGTACAATGAGCAGTTCTTC.

The chain is built from TRBV11-3 and TRBJ2-2; no reliable D call. The V gene's germline CDR1 is SGHNT and CDR2 YENEEA. V was trimmed by 4 bases and J by 6 bases, leaving 12 bases between them. The CDR3 loop spans 14 amino acids. CDR3 region: CASSSRLRPGELFF. CDR3 sequence (DNA): TGTGCCAGCAGCTCACGTTTGCGTCCCGGGGAGCTGTTTTTT.

V is TRBV6-5 and J is TRBJ1-1; D possibly corresponds to TRBD1 (6 bases). The V end was cut by 4 bases, the J end by 5 bases, with 8 bases between. The germline V gene has CDR1 MNHEY and CDR2 SVGAGI. The length of the CDR3 is 12 residues. CDR3 bases: TGTGCCAGCAGTTTAACAGGGACTGAAGCTTTCTTT. Its protein product is CASSLTGTEAFF.

The CDR3 nucleotides read TGTGCCAGCAGCTTGGGAGCAAGTCGGGATACGCAGTATTTT. Amino acid sequence: CASSLGASRDTQYF. The V gene is TRBV6-5, the J gene TRBJ2-3; D might be TRBD2 (5 bases). This CDR3 comprises 14 residues. Germline CDR1 MNHEY, CDR2 SVGAGI. The ends were cut back, 6 bases at V and 6 bases at J, with 16 bases in the middle.

This chain uses TRBV5-1 with TRBJ1-2, with D perhaps TRBD1 (6 bases). The V gene lost 2 bases and the J gene lost 12 bases, with 20 bases spanning the gap. The CDR3 spans 14 residues. Germline V lookup: CDR1 SGHRS, CDR2 YFSETQ. CDR3 bases: TGCGCCAGCAGCTTAGACGGACGGGACACCCTCAACACCTTC. The encoded protein is CASSLDGRDTLNTF.

The gene calls are TRBV10-3 and TRBJ1-6; no reliable D call. The germline gives CDR1 ENHRY, CDR2 SYGVKD. This CDR3 comprises 13 residues. Trimming removed 3 bases at V and 7 bases at J, with 7 bases between. The CDR3 bases are TGTGCCATCAGTGAAAAATCGAATTCACCCCTCCACTTT. Translated: CAISEKSNSPLHF.

The rearrangement uses TRBV28 and TRBJ1-2; a possible D gene is TRBD1 (6 bases). The CDR3 loop spans 10 amino acids. Between the trimmed V and J ends, which lost 10 bases and 6 bases, there was a span of 9 bases. Germline V gene data show CDR1 as MDHEN and CDR2 as SYDVKM. CDR3 sequence reads: CATQGNGYTF. The CDR3 DNA reads as TGTGCCACCCAGGGGAATGGCTACACCTTC.

V usage is TRBV28 and J usage is TRBJ1-6; no firm D call. The V end was cut by 3 bases, the J end by 0 bases, with 6 bases between. Germline V gene data show CDR1 as MDHEN and CDR2 as SYDVKM. This CDR3 is built from 15 residues. The CDR3 protein is CASSFGSSYNSPLHF. The CDR3 DNA reads TGTGCCAGCAGTTTTGGGAGCTCCTATAATTCACCCCTCCACTTT.

Here the CDR3 reads CASSPSGMATGELFF. DNA of the CDR3: TGTGCCAGCAGCCCTAGCGGGATGGCCACCGGGGAGCTGTTTTTT. The chain couples TRBV7-9 to TRBJ2-2, with 9 bases matching TRBD2. The length of the CDR3 is 15 residues. CDR1 is SEHNR, CDR2 FQNEAQ, per germline (reference sequence). With V trimmed by 5 bases and J by 4 bases, 5 bases remained unmatched.

In this sample, this clone turned up once. This chain links TRBV24-1 with TRBJ2-2, with TRBD2 identical over 12 bases. The CDR3 sequence is 16 residues long. Germline V gives CDR1 KGHDR, CDR2 SFDVKD. V trimming: 0 bases; J trimming: 5 bases; junction bases outside the gene matches: 0. CDR3 loop: CATSDLTSGGTGELFF. Written as DNA, the CDR3 is TGTGCCACCAGTGATTTGACTAGCGGGGGGACCGGGGAGCTGTTTTTT.

The sample holds a few counts of this clone. The CDR3 DNA follows: TGTGCCAGCAGCCATTTTCCGGGGAACACTGAAGCTTTCTTT. It specifies CASSHFPGNTEAFF. This chain joins TRBV7-8 and TRBJ1-1; no reliable D call. Trimming cost V 5 bases and J 1 base, with 11 bases left between them. The CDR3 is 14 residues long. Per the germline V gene, CDR1 is SGHVS and CDR2 is FQNEAQ.

The chain employs TRBV19 and TRBJ2-1, with 14 bases matching TRBD2. CDR3 size: 13 residues. V gave up 5 bases and J gave up 16 bases; unmatched junction bases: 7. CDR1 and CDR2 (germline): LNHDA, SQIVND (reference sequence). CDR3 coding DNA: TGTGCCAGTAGTCCTGGACTAGCGGGAGGTGGTTTCTTC. Amino acid sequence: CASSPGLAGGGFF.

This clone showed up just a few times. The chain has TRBV19 and TRBJ1-5, with 7 positions matching TRBD1. The CDR3 has 15 residues. CDR1 and CDR2 from the germline V gene are LNHDA and SQIVND (reference sequence). V shed 3 bases and J 0 bases; nucleotides not matched to a gene: 2. Here the CDR3 DNA reads TGTGCCAGTAGTATCGGGGACAGTAGCAATCAGCCCCAGCATTTT. It specifies CASSIGDSSNQPQHF.

J is TRBJ2-5 and V is TRBV30; the match to TRBD1 covers 7 bases. After removal of 0 bases from V and 5 bases from J, the junction contained 0 bases not matched to a gene. This CDR3 contains 12 residues. The V gene's germline CDR1 is GTSNPN and CDR2 SVGIG (reference sequence). The CDR3: CAWSVQGETQYF. Here the CDR3 DNA reads TGTGCCTGGAGTGTACAGGGGGAGACCCAGTACTTC.

This chain connects TRBV10-1 to TRBJ2-3, with D unresolved. The V gene lost 2 bases and the J gene lost 5 bases, with 14 bases spanning the gap. CDR1 and CDR2 from the germline V gene are WNHNN and SYGVQD (reference sequence). This CDR3 contains 15 residues. The CDR3 DNA follows: TGCGCCAGCAGTGAGGAAGGTGGAAGAGGAGATACGCAGTATTTT. It yields the protein CASSEEGGRGDTQYF.

The chain recombines TRBV29-1 with TRBJ2-7; 8 bases are shared with TRBD1. The V segment lost 0 bases and the J segment 7 bases; nucleotides outside the gene matches: 8. The CDR3 has 14 amino acids. Germline loops: CDR1 SQVTM, CDR2 ANQGSEA. The CDR3 spells CSVEDGDRGLEQYF. CDR3 nucleotide sequence: TGCAGCGTTGAAGATGGCGACAGGGGCCTGGAGCAGTACTTC.

The chain is built from TRBV3-1 (or the pseudogene TRBV3-2) and TRBJ2-7; maybe TRBD1 (6 bases). Germline assignment: CDR1 LGHDT and CDR2 YNNKEL (reference sequence). V gave up 0 bases and J gave up 4 bases, with 13 bases separating them. The CDR3 loop spans 15 amino acids. The CDR3: CASSQDDRLRYEQYF. As DNA, the CDR3 is TGTGCCAGCAGCCAAGATGACAGGCTTAGGTACGAGCAGTACTTC.

This clone was seen once. This CDR3 reads CARYRDRVGSPLHF. CDR3 in DNA: TGTGCCAGATACCGGGACAGGGTGGGATCACCCCTCCACTTT. The rearrangement links TRBV21-1 to TRBJ1-6; TRBD1 is the table's D call, not checked against the DNA. TRBV21-1 is a pseudogene segment. The length of the CDR3 is 14 residues.

The chain couples TRBV27 to TRBJ2-3, with 9 bases lining up with TRBD2. This CDR3 contains 17 residues. From germline, CDR1 is MNHEY and CDR2 SMNVEV (reference sequence). The trim removed 2 bases at V and 2 bases at J, leaving 8 bases unmatched. The CDR3 here is CASSLKFAGGPTDTQYF. DNA of the CDR3: TGTGCCAGCAGTTTAAAGTTTGCGGGAGGGCCCACAGATACGCAGTATTTT.

CDR3: CASSLRGGGELFF. The CDR3, as DNA: TGTGCCAGCAGCCTTAGGGGGGGCGGGGAGCTGTTTTTT. J is TRBJ2-2 and V is TRBV3-1 (or the pseudogene TRBV3-2); D perhaps matches TRBD2 (7 bases). The germline V gene encodes CDR1 LGHDT and CDR2 YNNKEL (reference sequence). The ends were cut back, 4 bases at V and 7 bases at J, with 10 bases in the middle. The CDR3 sequence is 13 residues long.

This chain uses TRBV7-8 with TRBJ2-1; 11 nucleotides align to TRBD2. Looked up from germline, CDR1 is SGHVS and CDR2 is FQNEAQ. V gave up 4 bases and J gave up 8 bases; unmatched junction bases: 10. CDR3 size: 16 residues. CDR3 protein: CASSSIIAGGPHEQFF. CDR3 DNA sequence: TGTGCCAGCAGCTCCATCATAGCGGGAGGGCCTCATGAGCAGTTCTTC.

This chain joins TRBV3-1 (or the pseudogene TRBV3-2) and TRBJ2-1; 7 nucleotides match TRBD1. This CDR3 is built from 14 residues. CDR1 is LGHDT and CDR2 is YNNKEL in the germline V gene (reference sequence). The J segment lost 4 bases and the V segment lost 4 bases, leaving 4 bases of the junction unmatched. Written as DNA, the CDR3 is TGTGCCAGCAGCCTACGGGGACAGTACAATGAGCAGTTCTTC. It is translated as CASSLRGQYNEQFF.